The 16 T cell receptor beta chains listed next were all sequenced from one sample in a study of post-analysis software for immune sequencing data. Regarding the study as a whole: In patients, about five TRBV segments were more frequent than in controls, with TRBV5-6, TRBV5-1 and TRBV20-1 among them.

These receptors lack a known antigen. Included in the TCR beta cDNA libraries were unique molecular identifiers. TCRdb fed the PCR reads into MiXCR, producing one record per CDR3 protein. Of roughly 540,000 distinct CDR3 sequences listed, around 34% are singletons. The source material was blood. The receptors were sampled from a girl between 2 and 17 years old with multiple sclerosis.

This clonotype came up many times. The chain joins TRBV10-3 to TRBJ2-7, with 11 bases aligning to TRBD2. The length of the CDR3 is 14 residues. V was pared by 6 bases and J by 2 bases, with 3 bases of the junction left unmatched. The germline CDR1 and CDR2 sequences are ENHRY and SYGVKD. The CDR3 bases are TGTGCCATCAGGGGGACTAGCGGACCCTACGAGCAGTACTTC. Translating it yields CAIRGTSGPYEQYF.

The sample holds one count of this clonotype. CDR3 bases: TGCGCCAGCAGCGCATCCGGGACAGCGAACACTGAAGCTTTCTTT. Protein: CASSASGTANTEAFF. The V and J genes are TRBV5-1 and TRBJ1-1; 7 bases map to TRBD1. Germline-derived CDR1 and CDR2 are SGHRS and YFSETQ. The CDR3 totals 15 residues. V was pared by 4 bases and J by 1 base, with 7 bases of the junction left unmatched.

A single count supports this clonotype. Mismatch with germline at one junction end may stem from a read error. This chain links TRBV9 with TRBJ1-1; D gene unclear. Germline lookup yields CDR1 SGDLS and CDR2 YYNGEE. This CDR3 is built from 13 residues. The CDR3 DNA sequence: TGTACCAGCAGTCGACTCGAGAACACTGAAGCTTTCTTT. Translated: CTSSRLENTEAFF. Filled out from reference TRBV9 and TRBJ1-1, the complete variable domain reads DSGVTQTPKHLITATGQRVTLRCSPRSGDLSVYWYQQSLDQGLQFLIQYYNGEERAKGNILERFSAQQFPDLHSELNLSSLELGDSALYFCTSSRLENTEAFFGQGTRLTVV.

The sample holds a few counts of this clonotype. The rearrangement joins TRBV3-1 to TRBJ2-5, with a weak D call TRBD2 (6 bases). The CDR3 totals 14 residues. Between the trimmed V and J ends, which lost 4 bases and 5 bases, there was a span of 14 bases. Germline CDR1 LGHDT, CDR2 YNNKEL (reference sequence). The chain's CDR3 is CASSRGDREETQYF. Written as DNA, the CDR3 is TGTGCCAGCAGCCGCGGGGACCGGGAGGAGACCCAGTACTTC.

The genes are TRBV18 and TRBJ2-6; 12 nucleotides line up with TRBD1. The J segment lost 2 bases and the V segment lost 1 base, leaving 3 bases of the junction unmatched. CDR1 and CDR2 from the germline V gene are KGHSH and LQKENI. The CDR3 totals 18 residues. CDR3 in amino acids: CASSPLGQGAPGANVLTF. Here the CDR3 DNA reads TGTGCCAGCTCACCACTGGGACAGGGGGCCCCTGGGGCCAACGTCCTGACTTTC.

This clonotype was observed many times. The chain recombines TRBV20-1 with TRBJ2-1; 11 nucleotides match TRBD2. The J segment lost 4 bases and the V segment lost 6 bases, leaving 5 bases of the junction unmatched. Germline CDR1 reads DFQATT; CDR2 reads SNEGSKA (reference sequence). The CDR3 is 14 amino acids. The CDR3 spells CSATTSGAYNEQFF. CDR3 bases: TGCAGTGCCACGACTAGCGGGGCATACAATGAGCAGTTCTTC.

The genes are TRBV13 and TRBJ1-1; D not resolved. Trimming shortened V by 0 bases and J by 6 bases, and 8 bases separated the two germline ends. This CDR3 is built from 13 residues. Germline-derived CDR1 and CDR2 are PRHDT and FYEKMQ (reference sequence). In nucleotides, the CDR3 is TGTGCCAGCAGCTTAGGGGGTATCTCTGAAGCTTTCTTT. Translation gives CASSLGGISEAFF.

This chain uses TRBV12-3 or TRBV12-4 with TRBJ1-1, with a weak D call TRBD1 (5 bases). The CDR3 is made up of 12 amino acids. V was pared by 6 bases and J by 11 bases, with 16 bases between. Here the CDR3 reads CASSWTRASAFF. The CDR3 nucleotides are TGTGCCAGCAGCTGGACAAGGGCGTCCGCTTTCTTT.

The rearrangement uses TRBV7-3 and TRBJ2-7, with D perhaps matching TRBD1 (5 bases). CDR1 is SGHTA, CDR2 FQGTGA, per germline. The V end lost 3 bases, the J end lost 4 bases, and 16 bases lay between the germline ends. The CDR3 sequence is 15 residues long. The CDR3 DNA is TGTGCCAGCAGCTTGGTTCTGACAGCTGGGTACGAGCAGTACTTC. Amino acid sequence: CASSLVLTAGYEQYF. The entire variable domain, with the rest obtained from reference TRBV7-3 and TRBJ2-7, is as follows: GAGVSQTPSNKVTEKGKYVELRCDPISGHTALYWYRQSLGQGPEFLIYFQGTGAADDSGLPNDRFFAVRPEGSVSTLKIQRTERGDSAVYLCASSLVLTAGYEQYFGPGTRLTVT.

The chain couples TRBV7-9 to TRBJ1-5; D gene ambiguous. Trimming took 7 bases from V and 0 from J, leaving 13 bases between them. CDR3 size: 15 residues. CDR1 and CDR2 from the germline V gene are SEHNR and FQNEAQ (reference sequence). The CDR3 DNA sequence: TGTGCCAGCACCAAGGTTGGGAATAGCAATCAGCCCCAGCATTTT. It specifies CASTKVGNSNQPQHF. The full variable domain, with the rest looked up from reference TRBV7-9 and TRBJ1-5, is DTGVSQNPRHKITKRGQNVTFRCDPISEHNRLYWYRQTLGQGPEFLTYFQNEAQLEKSRLLSDRFSAERPKGSFSTLEIQRTEQGDSAMYLCASTKVGNSNQPQHFGDGTRLSIL.

This rearrangement joins TRBV6-1 to TRBJ2-3, with D maybe TRBD1 (6 bases). Looked up from germline, CDR1 is MNHNS and CDR2 is SASEGT. This CDR3 is built from 14 residues. V was pared by 8 bases and J by 5 bases, with 17 bases between. CDR3 loop: CASRDRSRVDTQYF. The CDR3, as DNA: TGTGCCAGCCGCGACAGGAGTAGGGTAGATACGCAGTATTTT.

DNA of the CDR3: TGTGCCAGCAGGCCCACAGGGCCAGATACGCAGTATTTT. It encodes CASRPTGPDTQYF. The V and J genes are TRBV28 and TRBJ2-3; maybe TRBD1 (6 bases). Trimming shortened V by 6 bases and J by 4 bases, and 11 bases separated the two germline ends. The CDR3 runs to 13 residues. Germline V gene sequence: CDR1 MDHEN, CDR2 SYDVKM.

V gene TRBV6-5 combines with J gene TRBJ2-3; maybe TRBD1 (5 bases). The V end lost 2 bases, the J end lost 0 bases, and 12 bases lay between the germline ends. The CDR3 runs to 16 residues. Germline lookup yields CDR1 MNHEY and CDR2 SVGAGI. CDR3 coding DNA: TGTGCCAGCAGTTACCGCTCAGGGTGGAGCACAGATACGCAGTATTTT. Amino acids: CASSYRSGWSTDTQYF.

This chain links TRBV7-3 with TRBJ2-7; D call uncertain. Germline assignment: CDR1 SGHTA and CDR2 FQGTGA. V lost 5 bases and J lost 1, with 9 bases in between. The CDR3 is made up of 13 amino acids. DNA of the CDR3: TGTGCCAGCAGCCAACGACCGTCCTACGAGCAGTACTTC. It specifies CASSQRPSYEQYF.

This clonotype showed up just a few times. The chain recombines TRBV6-5 with TRBJ2-7; 8 bases fit TRBD1. The V gene's germline CDR1 is MNHEY and CDR2 SVGAGI. The CDR3 covers 15 residues. Trimming cost V 1 base and J 6 bases; bases outside gene matches: 8. CDR3 nucleotides: TGTGCCAGCAGTTACTTCCGACAGGGGCTGAGCGAGCAGTACTTC. Amino acid sequence: CASSYFRQGLSEQYF.

A note on this clonotype: Because the CDR3 is missing its conserved closing phenylalanine or tryptophan, this is likely a read error. The chain is built from TRBV4-1 and TRBJ2-3; unclear D gene. With 2 bases removed from V and 5 bases from J, the gap between germline ends came to 5 bases. CDR1 MGHRA and CDR2 YSYEKL come from the germline V gene. The CDR3 covers 12 residues. The chain's CDR3 is CASSQREDTQYC. CDR3 in DNA: TGCGCCAGCAGCCAAAGGGAAGATACGCAGTATTGT.